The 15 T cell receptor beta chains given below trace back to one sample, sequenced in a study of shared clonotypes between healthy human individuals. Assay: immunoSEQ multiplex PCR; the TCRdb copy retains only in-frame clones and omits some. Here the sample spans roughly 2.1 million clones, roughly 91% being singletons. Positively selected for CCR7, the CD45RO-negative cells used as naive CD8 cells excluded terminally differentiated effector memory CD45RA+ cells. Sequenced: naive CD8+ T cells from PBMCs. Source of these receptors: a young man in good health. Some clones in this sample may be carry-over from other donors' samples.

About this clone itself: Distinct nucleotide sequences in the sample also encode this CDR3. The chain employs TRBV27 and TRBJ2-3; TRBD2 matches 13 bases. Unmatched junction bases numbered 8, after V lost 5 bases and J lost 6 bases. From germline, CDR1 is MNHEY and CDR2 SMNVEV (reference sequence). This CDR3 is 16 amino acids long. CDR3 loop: CASSLLLAGGPDTQYF. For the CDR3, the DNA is TGTGCCAGCAGTCTCCTACTAGCGGGAGGGCCTGATACGCAGTATTTT.

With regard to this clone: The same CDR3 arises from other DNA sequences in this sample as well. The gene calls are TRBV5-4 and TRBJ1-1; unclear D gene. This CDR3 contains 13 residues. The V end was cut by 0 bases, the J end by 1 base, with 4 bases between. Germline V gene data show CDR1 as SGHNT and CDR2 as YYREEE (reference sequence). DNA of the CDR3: TGTGCCAGCAGCTTGGGTCCGAACACTGAAGCTTTCTTT. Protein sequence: CASSLGPNTEAFF.

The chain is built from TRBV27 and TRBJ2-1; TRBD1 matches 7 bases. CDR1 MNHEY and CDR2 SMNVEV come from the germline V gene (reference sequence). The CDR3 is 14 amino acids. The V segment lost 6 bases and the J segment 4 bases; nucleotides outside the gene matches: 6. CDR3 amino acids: CASRTTGQYNEQFF. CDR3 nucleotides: TGTGCCAGCAGGACGACAGGGCAGTACAATGAGCAGTTCTTC.

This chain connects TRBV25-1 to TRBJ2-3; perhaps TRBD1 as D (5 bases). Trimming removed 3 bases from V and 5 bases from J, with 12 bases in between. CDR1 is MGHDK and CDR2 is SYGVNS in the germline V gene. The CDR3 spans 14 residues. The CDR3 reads CASSDRGNGDTQYF. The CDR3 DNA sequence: TGTGCCAGCAGTGATAGGGGCAACGGAGATACGCAGTATTTT.

The CDR3 DNA follows: TGTGCCAGCAGCTCGCTGTCAGGGGAATATTCTGGCTACACCTTC. Encoded protein: CASSSLSGEYSGYTF. The chain carries TRBV7-6 and TRBJ1-2, with D possibly matching TRBD1 (6 bases). Trimming left V 4 bases short and J 7 bases short, with 19 bases between. CDR1 is SGHVS and CDR2 is FNYEAQ in the germline V gene. The CDR3 has 15 residues.

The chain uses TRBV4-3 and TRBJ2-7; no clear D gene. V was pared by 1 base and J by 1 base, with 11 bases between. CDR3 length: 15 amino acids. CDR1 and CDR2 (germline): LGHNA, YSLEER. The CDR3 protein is CASSQAARESYEQYF. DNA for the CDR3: TGCGCCAGCAGCCAAGCAGCTCGCGAATCCTACGAGCAGTACTTC.

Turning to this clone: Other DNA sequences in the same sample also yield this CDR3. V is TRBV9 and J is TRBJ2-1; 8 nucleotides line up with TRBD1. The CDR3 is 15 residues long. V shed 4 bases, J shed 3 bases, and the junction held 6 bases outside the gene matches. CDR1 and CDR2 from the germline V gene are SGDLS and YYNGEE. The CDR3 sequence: CASSPGQGIYNEQFF. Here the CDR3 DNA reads TGTGCCAGCAGCCCAGGACAGGGAATCTACAATGAGCAGTTCTTC.

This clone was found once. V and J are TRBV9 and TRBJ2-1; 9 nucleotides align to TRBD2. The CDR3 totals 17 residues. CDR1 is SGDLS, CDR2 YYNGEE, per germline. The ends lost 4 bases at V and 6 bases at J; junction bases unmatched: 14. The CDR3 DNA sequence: TGTGCCAGCAGCAACAACCGAATAGCGGGAGACCCCAATGAGCAGTTCTTC. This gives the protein CASSNNRIAGDPNEQFF.

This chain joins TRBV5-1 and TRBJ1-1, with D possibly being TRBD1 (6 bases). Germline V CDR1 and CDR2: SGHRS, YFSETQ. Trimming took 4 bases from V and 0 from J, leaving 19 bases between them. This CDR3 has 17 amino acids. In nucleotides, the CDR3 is TGCGCCAGCAGCCTTTACTCATTGGGGGCCTTGAACACTGAAGCTTTCTTT. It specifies CASSLYSLGALNTEAFF.

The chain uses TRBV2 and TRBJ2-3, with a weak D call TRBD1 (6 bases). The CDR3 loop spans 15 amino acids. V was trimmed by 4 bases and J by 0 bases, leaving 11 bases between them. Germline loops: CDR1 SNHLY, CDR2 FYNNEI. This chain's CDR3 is CASSGTEISTDTQYF. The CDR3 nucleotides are TGTGCCAGCAGTGGGACAGAAATTAGCACAGATACGCAGTATTTT.

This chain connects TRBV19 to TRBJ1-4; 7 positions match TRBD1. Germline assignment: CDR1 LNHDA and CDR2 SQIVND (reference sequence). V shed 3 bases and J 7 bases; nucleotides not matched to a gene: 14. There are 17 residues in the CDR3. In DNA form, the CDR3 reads TGTGCCAGTAGTATGATCCGGACAGGTGGAAGTAGTGAAAAACTGTTTTTT. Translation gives CASSMIRTGGSSEKLFF.

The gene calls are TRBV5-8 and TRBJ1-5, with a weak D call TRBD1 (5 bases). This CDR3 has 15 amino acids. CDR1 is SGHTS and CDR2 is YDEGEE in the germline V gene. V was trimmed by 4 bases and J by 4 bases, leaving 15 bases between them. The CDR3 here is CASSHSRGGNQPQHF. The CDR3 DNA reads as TGTGCCAGCAGCCACTCACGGGGGGGAAATCAGCCCCAGCATTTT. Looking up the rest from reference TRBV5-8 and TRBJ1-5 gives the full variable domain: EAGVTQSPTHLIKTRGQQATLRCSPISGHTSVYWYQQALGLGLQFLLWYDEGEERNRGNFPPRFSGRQFPNYSSELNVNALELEDSALYLCASSHSRGGNQPQHFGDGTRLSIL.

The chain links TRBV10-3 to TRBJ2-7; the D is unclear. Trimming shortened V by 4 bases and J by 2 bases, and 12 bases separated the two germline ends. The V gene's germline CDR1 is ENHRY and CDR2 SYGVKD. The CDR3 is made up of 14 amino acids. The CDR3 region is CAISVAPDTYEQYF. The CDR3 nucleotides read TGTGCCATCAGTGTAGCCCCGGATACCTACGAGCAGTACTTC.

The CDR3 bases are TGTGCCAGCAGTTTATTTTCCACTACGGCAGGGGTCGATACGCAGTATTTT. Its translation is CASSLFSTTAGVDTQYF. V and J are TRBV27 and TRBJ2-3, with D possibly TRBD1 on 6 matching bases. V lost 1 base and J 6 bases, leaving 20 bases between the germline ends. The CDR3 loop spans 17 amino acids. The germline V gene has CDR1 MNHEY and CDR2 SMNVEV (reference sequence).

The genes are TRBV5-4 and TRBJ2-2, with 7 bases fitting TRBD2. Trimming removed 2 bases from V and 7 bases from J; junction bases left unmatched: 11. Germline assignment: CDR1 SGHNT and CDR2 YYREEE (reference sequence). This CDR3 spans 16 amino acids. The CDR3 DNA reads TGTGCCAGCAGCTTTTCAGTGGGAGGGCCTGTCGGGGAGCTGTTTTTT. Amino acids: CASSFSVGGPVGELFF.